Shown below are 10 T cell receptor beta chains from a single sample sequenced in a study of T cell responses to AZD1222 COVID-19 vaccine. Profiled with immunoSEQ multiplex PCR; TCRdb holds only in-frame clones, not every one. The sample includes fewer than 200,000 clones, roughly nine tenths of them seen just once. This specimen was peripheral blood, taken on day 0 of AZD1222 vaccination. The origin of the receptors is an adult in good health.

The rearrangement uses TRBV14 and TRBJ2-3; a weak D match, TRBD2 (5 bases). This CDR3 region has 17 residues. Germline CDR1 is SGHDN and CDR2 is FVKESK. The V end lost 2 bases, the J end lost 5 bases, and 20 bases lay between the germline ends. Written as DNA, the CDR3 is TGTGCCAGCAGCCAAAGAATCACGGGGTCGGTCGGAGATACGCAGTATTTT. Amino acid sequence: CASSQRITGSVGDTQYF.

As DNA, the CDR3 is TGTGCCAGCACCCAAGGGACAGGGCTTAACACTGAAGCTTTCTTT. Protein sequence: CASTQGTGLNTEAFF. V is TRBV27 and J is TRBJ1-1, with 9 bases lining up with TRBD1. Germline assignment: CDR1 MNHEY and CDR2 SMNVEV (reference sequence). The V gene end was trimmed by 7 bases and the J gene end by 2 bases; junction bases not matched to a gene: 8. This CDR3 region has 15 residues.

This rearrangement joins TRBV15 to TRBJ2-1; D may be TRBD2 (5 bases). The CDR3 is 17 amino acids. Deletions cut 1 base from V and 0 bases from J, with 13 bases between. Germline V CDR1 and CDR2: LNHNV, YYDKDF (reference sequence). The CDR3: CATSRGGAPSSYNEQFF. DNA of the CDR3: TGTGCCACCAGCAGAGGGGGAGCGCCGAGCTCCTACAATGAGCAGTTCTTC.

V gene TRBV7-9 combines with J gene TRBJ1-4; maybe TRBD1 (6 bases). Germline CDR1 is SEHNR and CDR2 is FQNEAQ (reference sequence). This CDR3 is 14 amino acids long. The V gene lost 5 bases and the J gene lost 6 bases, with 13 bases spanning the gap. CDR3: CASSPRGADEKLFF. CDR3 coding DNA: TGTGCCAGCAGCCCAAGGGGGGCGGATGAAAAACTGTTTTTT.

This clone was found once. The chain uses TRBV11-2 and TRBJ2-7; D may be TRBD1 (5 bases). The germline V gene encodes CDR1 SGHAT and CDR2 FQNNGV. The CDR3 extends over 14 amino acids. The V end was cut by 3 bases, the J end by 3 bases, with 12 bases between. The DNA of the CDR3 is TGTGCCAGCAGCTTTATTTCAGGGAACTACGAGCAGTACGTC. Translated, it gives CASSFISGNYEQYV.

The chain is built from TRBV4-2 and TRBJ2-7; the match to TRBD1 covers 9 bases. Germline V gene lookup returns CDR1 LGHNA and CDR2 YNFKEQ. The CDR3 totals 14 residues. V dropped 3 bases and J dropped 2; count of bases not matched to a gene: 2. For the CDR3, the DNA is TGTGCCAGCAGCCAGGGACAGGGAACCTACGAGCAGTACTTC. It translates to CASSQGQGTYEQYF.

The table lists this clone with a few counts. The CDR3 DNA reads as TGTGCCAGCAGCCAAGATGCTAGCGGGGCCGGGGAGCTGTTTTTT. The encoded protein is CASSQDASGAGELFF. The chain has TRBV4-2 and TRBJ2-2; TRBD2 aligns across 9 bases. V gave up 0 bases and J gave up 6 bases; unmatched junction bases: 2. This CDR3 has 15 amino acids. Germline-derived CDR1 and CDR2 are LGHNA and YNFKEQ.

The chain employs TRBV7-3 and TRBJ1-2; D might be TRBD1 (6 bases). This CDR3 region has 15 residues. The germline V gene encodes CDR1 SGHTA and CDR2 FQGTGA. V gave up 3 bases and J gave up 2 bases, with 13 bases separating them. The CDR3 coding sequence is TGTGCCAGCAGCTTGGGGGCAGGAATAAACTATGGCTACACCTTC. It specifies CASSLGAGINYGYTF.

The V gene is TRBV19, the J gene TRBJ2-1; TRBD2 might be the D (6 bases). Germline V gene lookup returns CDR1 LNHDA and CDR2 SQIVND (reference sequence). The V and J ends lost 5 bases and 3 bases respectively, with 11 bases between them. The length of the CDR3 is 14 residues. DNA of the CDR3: TGTGCCAGTAGTGGTGGGACTTTCTACAATGAGCAGTTCTTC. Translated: CASSGGTFYNEQFF.

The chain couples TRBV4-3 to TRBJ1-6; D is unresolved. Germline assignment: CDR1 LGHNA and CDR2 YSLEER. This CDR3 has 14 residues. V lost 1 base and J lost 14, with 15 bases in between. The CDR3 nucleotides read TGCGCCAGCAGCCAAGTTATCGGGTTAACGGCCCTCCACTTT. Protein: CASSQVIGLTALHF.